Listed here are 9 T cell receptor beta chains from one sample, sequenced in a study of cytomegalovirus exposure and HLA in healthy donors. Primers included in the PCR were 60 Vbeta and 13 Jbeta primers. Profiled with immunoSEQ multiplex PCR; TCRdb holds only in-frame clones, not every one. The listing contains 93,000 or so clones. Sequenced sample: PBMCs. All receptors come from a man aged 40-49 years in good health and CMV-seronegative.

This sequence joins TRBV19 and TRBJ1-4; a weak D match, TRBD1 (6 bases). V gave up 9 bases and J gave up 7 bases, with 15 bases separating them. The CDR3 has 13 residues. Per the germline V gene, CDR1 is LNHDA and CDR2 is SQIVND (reference sequence). This CDR3 reads CASAGPRGEKLFF. The DNA of the CDR3 is TGTGCCAGCGCCGGGCCCAGGGGTGAAAAACTGTTTTTT. Complete variable domain (other parts from reference TRBV19 and TRBJ1-4): DGGITQSPKYLFRKEGQNVTLSCEQNLNHDAMYWYRQDPGQGLRLIYYSQIVNDFQKGDIAEGYSVSREKKESFPLTVTSAQKNPTAFYLCASAGPRGEKLFFGSGTQLSVL.

The genes are TRBV30 and TRBJ2-2; D not resolved. The CDR3 has 13 residues. The V and J ends lost 0 bases and 6 bases respectively, with 8 bases between them. The V gene's germline CDR1 is GTSNPN and CDR2 SVGIG (reference sequence). For the CDR3, the DNA is TGTGCCTGGAGTGTACTACGGTCCGGGGAGCTGTTTTTT. Translating gives CAWSVLRSGELFF.

The rearrangement joins TRBV30 to TRBJ2-3; perhaps TRBD2 as D (7 bases). Trimming took off 0 bases at V and 2 bases at J, with 12 bases between the two ends. Germline V CDR1 and CDR2: GTSNPN, SVGIG (reference sequence). This CDR3 region has 15 residues. CDR3 DNA sequence: TGTGCCTGGAGTGTAGGGGGGACTAACACAGATACGCAGTATTTT. Protein: CAWSVGGTNTDTQYF.

V usage is TRBV28 and J usage is TRBJ2-3, with D perhaps TRBD1 (6 bases). V lost 6 bases and J 2 bases, leaving 15 bases between the germline ends. CDR3 length equals 15 residues. Germline V lookup: CDR1 MDHEN, CDR2 SYDVKM. CDR3 in DNA: TGTGCCAGCAGCGACCGGGACACATACACAGATACGCAGTATTTT. This gives the protein CASSDRDTYTDTQYF.

The chain is built from TRBV30 and TRBJ1-5; 7 positions agree with TRBD1. The germline CDR1 and CDR2 sequences are GTSNPN and SVGIG (reference sequence). The CDR3 spans 15 residues. Trimming removed 2 bases from V and 2 bases from J; junction bases left unmatched: 6. CDR3 nucleotides: TGTGCCTGGAGTCTGTACAGGGGTGGCAATCAGCCCCAGCATTTT. This translates into CAWSLYRGGNQPQHF.

This CDR3 reads CAISESLAGQSSYEQYF. The CDR3 nucleotides are TGTGCCATCAGTGAGTCCCTAGCGGGACAAAGCTCCTACGAGCAGTACTTC. This sequence joins TRBV10-3 and TRBJ2-7; 9 bases fit TRBD2. This CDR3 contains 17 residues. Germline trimming cut 0 bases from V and 0 bases from J; bases unmatched to any gene: 6. CDR1 and CDR2 (germline): ENHRY, SYGVKD.

The chain couples TRBV7-2 to TRBJ1-2; D is unresolved. The V gene lost 2 bases and the J gene lost 8 bases, with 15 bases spanning the gap. This CDR3 is built from 14 residues. Germline loops: CDR1 SGHTA, CDR2 FQGNSA. The CDR3 coding sequence is TGTGCCAGCAGCTTAACGTCCATCACTCGAGGCTACACCTTC. Translating it yields CASSLTSITRGYTF.

The chain links TRBV9 to TRBJ2-7; 10 positions match TRBD2. This CDR3 has 15 amino acids. V shed 1 base, J shed 3 bases, and the junction held 4 bases outside the gene matches. CDR1 and CDR2 (germline): SGDLS, YYNGEE. The chain's CDR3 is CASSVTASGGYEQYF. The CDR3 DNA sequence: TGTGCCAGCAGCGTAACGGCTAGCGGGGGCTACGAGCAGTACTTC.

This chain links TRBV27 with TRBJ1-4; 7 positions agree with TRBD1. V trimming: 3 bases; J trimming: 7 bases; junction bases outside the gene matches: 5. The CDR3 covers 14 residues. Germline V CDR1 and CDR2: MNHEY, SMNVEV (reference sequence). The DNA for the CDR3 is TGTGCCAGCAGTTTTGAGGGGGCAACTGAAAAACTGTTTTTT. Protein product: CASSFEGATEKLFF.